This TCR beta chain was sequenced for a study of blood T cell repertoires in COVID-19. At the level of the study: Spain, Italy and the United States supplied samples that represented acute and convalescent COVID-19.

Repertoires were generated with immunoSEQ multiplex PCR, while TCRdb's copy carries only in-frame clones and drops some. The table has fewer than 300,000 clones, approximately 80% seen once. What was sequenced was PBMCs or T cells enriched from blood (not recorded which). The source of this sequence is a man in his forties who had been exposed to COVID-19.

The CDR3 spells CASSSRDRAYGYTF. The CDR3 DNA follows: TGTGCCAGCTCTTCCCGGGACAGGGCCTATGGCTACACCTTC. The chain joins TRBV18 to TRBJ1-2; TRBD1 matches 9 bases. This CDR3 is built from 14 residues. Germline CDR1 and CDR2: KGHSH and LQKENI. V gave up 6 bases and J gave up 4 bases; unmatched junction bases: 6.